This paragraph reports one TCR beta chain. V lost 6 bases to trimming and J lost 10 bases; unmatched junction nucleotides: 16. The CDR3 has 15 residues. Germline loops: CDR1 SNHLY, CDR2 FYNNEI. The sample belongs to a study of T cells in tuberculosis. At the level of the study: T cells were selected with CD1B tetramers loaded with glucose monomycolate.

TCRdb's copy holds only in-frame clones and misses some; the assay was immunoSEQ multiplex PCR. Among tens of thousands of clones, about 91% were seen once, and the ten largest hold approximately 6.2%. Time point here: new active TB diagnosis, blood taken before or within 7 days of starting treatment. Each donor contributed around 100,000 T cells on average, unsorted. The receptor comes from an adult with tuberculosis. The chain uses TRBV2 and TRBJ2-3; 7 bases are shared with TRBD1. This specimen consisted of PBMCs, obtained at tuberculosis diagnosis. CDR3 nucleotides: TGTGCCAGCAGCCGGGGAACAGGGGCGTTTCAAGCGCAGTATTTT. It encodes CASSRGTGAFQAQYF.